Sequencing of this T cell receptor beta chain was carried out in a study of human T cells and chemical hapten exposure. On the study more broadly: The use of 2% DPC on about 2 cm by about 2 cm of upper inner arm skin constituted sensitization. Study-wide results and limits: The study found that DPC sensitization did not change TCRs above 1 in 1000 frequency.

This clonotype was counted only a few times. The target antigen is unknown. Unique molecular identifiers were linked by the library to individual cDNA molecules. One entry per CDR3 protein results from TCRdb running MiXCR on the RACE reads. The repertoire holds 350,000 to 450,000 distinct CDR3 sequences, with roughly 5.3% as singletons. CDR1 is SQVTM, CDR2 ANQGSEA, per germline. V lost 6 bases to trimming and J lost 0 bases, with 17 bases between them. The CDR3 sequence is 15 residues long. Time point denoted: pre-sensitization, week 0. Treatment denoted: therapeutic diphenylcyclopropenone sensitization with weekly scalp DPC.

The sequencing used whole blood, collected in connection with sensitization to the hapten diphenylcyclopropenone (DPC). The origin of this receptor is a woman aged 45-59 years with alopecia areata. Some clones in this sample may be carry-over from other donors' samples. The rearrangement joins TRBV29-1 to TRBJ1-1; D is possibly TRBD1 (5 bases). CDR3 DNA: TGCAGCGTCTTCCCGGGACTGGGGATGAACACTGAAGCTTTCTTT. It encodes CSVFPGLGMNTEAFF.